This TCR beta chain derives from a study of blood T cell repertoires in COVID-19. Study at large: Nucleic acid was either cDNA or gDNA, and it came from T cells, B-cell-depleted T cells, or PBMCs.

Here immunoSEQ multiplex PCR was the method, and the copy in TCRdb shows in-frame clones only, minus some. The profile shows 140,000 or so clones, approximately 88% of them singletons. V lost 8 bases and J 3 bases, leaving 23 bases between the germline ends. CDR1 SNHLY and CDR2 FYNNEI come from the germline V gene. The CDR3 is made up of 18 amino acids. The gene calls are TRBV2 and TRBJ2-6; a possible D gene is TRBD2 (7 bases). The sample was peripheral blood. The clonotype comes from a woman aged 45-59 years with acute or convalescent COVID-19. The CDR3 DNA is TGTGCCAGCCCCCGGATGGGGGGGCCTATGGATGGGGCCAACGTCCTGACTTTC. It translates to CASPRMGGPMDGANVLTF.